The source of this T cell receptor (beta chain) is a study of blood T cell repertoires in COVID-19. Germline CDR1 is KGHDR and CDR2 is SFDVKD. The CDR3 loop spans 17 amino acids. V lost 2 bases and J lost 3; bases outside the gene matches: 9. A few counts support this clone. Per the authors' pipeline: For nucleated cells, counts were estimated from reference gene primer amplification. Using immunoSEQ multiplex PCR, the repertoire was profiled, and TCRdb retains in-frame clones only, with some absent. From that table come the V and J calls and clone size; the DNA was used to work out D and trimming. The sample consists of a few hundred thousand clones, around nine tenths of them appearing once. All recovered Cohort 3 donors got two negative PCRs, got clearance, or saw symptom resolution.

This TCR came from a woman aged 25 to 39 who had recovered from COVID-19. The genes are TRBV24-1 and TRBJ2-3, with 8 positions matching TRBD1. Sample: PBMCs or T cells enriched from blood (not recorded which). CDR3 DNA sequence: TGTGCCACCAGTGATTATGTCAGGGGGCGCGGGACAGATACGCAGTATTTT. Its protein is CATSDYVRGRGTDTQYF.